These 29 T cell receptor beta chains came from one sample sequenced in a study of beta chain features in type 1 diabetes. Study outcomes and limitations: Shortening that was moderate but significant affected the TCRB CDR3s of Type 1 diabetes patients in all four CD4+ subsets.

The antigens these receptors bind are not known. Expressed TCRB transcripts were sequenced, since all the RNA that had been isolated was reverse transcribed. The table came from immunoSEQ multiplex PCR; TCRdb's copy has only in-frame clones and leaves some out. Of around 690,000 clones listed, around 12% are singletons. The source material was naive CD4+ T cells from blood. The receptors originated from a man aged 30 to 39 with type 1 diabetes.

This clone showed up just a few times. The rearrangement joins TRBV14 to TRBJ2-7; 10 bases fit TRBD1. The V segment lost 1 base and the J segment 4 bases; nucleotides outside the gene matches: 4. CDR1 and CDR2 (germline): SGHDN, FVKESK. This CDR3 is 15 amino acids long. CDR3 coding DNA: TGTGCCAGCAGCCAAGTGACAGGGGGCAAGTACGAGCAGTACTTC. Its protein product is CASSQVTGGKYEQYF.

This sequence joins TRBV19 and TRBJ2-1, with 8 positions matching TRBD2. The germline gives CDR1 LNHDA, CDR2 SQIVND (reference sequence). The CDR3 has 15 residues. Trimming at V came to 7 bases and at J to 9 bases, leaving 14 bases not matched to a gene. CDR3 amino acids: CASTRTSRLRSEQFF. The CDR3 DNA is TGTGCCAGTACCCGGACTAGCCGATTACGCAGTGAGCAGTTCTTC.

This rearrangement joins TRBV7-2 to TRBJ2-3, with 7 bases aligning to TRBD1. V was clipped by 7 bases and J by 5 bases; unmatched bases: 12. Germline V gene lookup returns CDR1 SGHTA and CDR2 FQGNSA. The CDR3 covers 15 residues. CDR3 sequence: CASTYRGTTVDTQYF. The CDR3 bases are TGTGCCAGCACCTACAGGGGTACGACAGTAGATACGCAGTATTTT.

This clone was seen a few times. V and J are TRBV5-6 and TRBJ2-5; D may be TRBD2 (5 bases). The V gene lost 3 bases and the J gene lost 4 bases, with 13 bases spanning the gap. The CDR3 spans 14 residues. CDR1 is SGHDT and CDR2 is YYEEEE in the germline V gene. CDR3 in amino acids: CASSWETDGETQYF. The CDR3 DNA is TGTGCCAGCAGCTGGGAGACGGATGGAGAGACCCAGTACTTC.

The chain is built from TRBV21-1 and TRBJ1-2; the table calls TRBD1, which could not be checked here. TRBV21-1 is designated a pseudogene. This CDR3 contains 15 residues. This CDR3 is CASSKEQGNNYGYTF. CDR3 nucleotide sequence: TGTGCCAGCAGCAAAGAGCAGGGTAATAACTATGGCTACACCTTC.

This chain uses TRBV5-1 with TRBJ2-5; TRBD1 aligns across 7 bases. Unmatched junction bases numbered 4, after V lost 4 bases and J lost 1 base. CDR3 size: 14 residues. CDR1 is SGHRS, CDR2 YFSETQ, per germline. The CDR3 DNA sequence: TGCGCCAGCAGCGGGGGACAGCTCCAAGAGACCCAGTACTTC. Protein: CASSGGQLQETQYF.

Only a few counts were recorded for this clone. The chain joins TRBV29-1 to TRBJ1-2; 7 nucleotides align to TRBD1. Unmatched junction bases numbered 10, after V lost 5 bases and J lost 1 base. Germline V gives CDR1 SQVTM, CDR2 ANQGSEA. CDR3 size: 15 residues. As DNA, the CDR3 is TGCAGCGTTTCTCCTCCCTCAGGGGGTAACTATGGCTACACCTTC. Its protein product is CSVSPPSGGNYGYTF.

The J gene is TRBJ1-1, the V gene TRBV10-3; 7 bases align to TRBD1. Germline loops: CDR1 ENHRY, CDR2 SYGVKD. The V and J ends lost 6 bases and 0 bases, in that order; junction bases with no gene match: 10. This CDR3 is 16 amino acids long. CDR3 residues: CAISSRQGGMNTEAFF. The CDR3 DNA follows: TGTGCCATCAGCAGTAGACAGGGAGGTATGAACACTGAAGCTTTCTTT.

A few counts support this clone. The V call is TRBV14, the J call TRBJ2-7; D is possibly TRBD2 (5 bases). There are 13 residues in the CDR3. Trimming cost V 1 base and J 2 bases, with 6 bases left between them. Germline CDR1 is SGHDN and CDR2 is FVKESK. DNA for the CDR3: TGTGCCAGCAGCCAAGTCGGGACCTACGAGCAGTACTTC. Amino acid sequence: CASSQVGTYEQYF.

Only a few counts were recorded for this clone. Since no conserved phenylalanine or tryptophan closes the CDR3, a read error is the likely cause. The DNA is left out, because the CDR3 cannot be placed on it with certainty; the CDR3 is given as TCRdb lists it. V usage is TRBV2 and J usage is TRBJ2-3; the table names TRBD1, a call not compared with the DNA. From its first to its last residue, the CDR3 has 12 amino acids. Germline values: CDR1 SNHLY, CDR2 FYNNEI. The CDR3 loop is CASSEEGQGARL.

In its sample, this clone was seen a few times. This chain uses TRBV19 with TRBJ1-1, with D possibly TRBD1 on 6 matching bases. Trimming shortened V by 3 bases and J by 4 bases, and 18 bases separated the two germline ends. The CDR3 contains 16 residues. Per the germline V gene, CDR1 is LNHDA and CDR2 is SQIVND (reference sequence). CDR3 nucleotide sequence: TGTGCCAGTAGTATGGACAGCGGGTCAGGCTCCACTGAAGCTTTCTTT. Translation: CASSMDSGSGSTEAFF.

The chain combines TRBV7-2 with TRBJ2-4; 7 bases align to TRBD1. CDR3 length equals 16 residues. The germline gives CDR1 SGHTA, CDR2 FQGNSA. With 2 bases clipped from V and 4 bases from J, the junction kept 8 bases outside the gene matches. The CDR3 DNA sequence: TGTGCCAGCAGCTTAAGGGTCGGACAGGCGAAAAACATTCAGTACTTC. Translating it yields CASSLRVGQAKNIQYF.

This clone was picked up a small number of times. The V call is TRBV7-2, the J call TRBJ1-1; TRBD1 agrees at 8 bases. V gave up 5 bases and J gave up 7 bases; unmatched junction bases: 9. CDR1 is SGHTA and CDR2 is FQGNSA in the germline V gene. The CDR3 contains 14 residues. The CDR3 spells CASSPDRVGDEAFF. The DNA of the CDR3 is TGTGCCAGCAGCCCGGACAGGGTCGGGGATGAAGCTTTCTTT.

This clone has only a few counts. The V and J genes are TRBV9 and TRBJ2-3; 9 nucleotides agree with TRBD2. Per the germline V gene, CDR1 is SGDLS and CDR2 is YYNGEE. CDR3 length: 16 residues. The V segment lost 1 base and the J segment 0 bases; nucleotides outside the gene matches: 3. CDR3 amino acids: CASSVWAGGSTDTQYF. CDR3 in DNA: TGTGCCAGCAGCGTATGGGCGGGGGGGAGCACAGATACGCAGTATTTT.

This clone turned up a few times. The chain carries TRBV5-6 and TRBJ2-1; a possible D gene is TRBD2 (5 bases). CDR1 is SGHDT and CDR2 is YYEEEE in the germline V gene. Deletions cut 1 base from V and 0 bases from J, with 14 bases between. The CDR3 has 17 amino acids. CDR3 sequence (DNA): TGTGCCAGCAGCTTGTCATTTGGGAGACTCTCCTACAATGAGCAGTTCTTC. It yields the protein CASSLSFGRLSYNEQFF.

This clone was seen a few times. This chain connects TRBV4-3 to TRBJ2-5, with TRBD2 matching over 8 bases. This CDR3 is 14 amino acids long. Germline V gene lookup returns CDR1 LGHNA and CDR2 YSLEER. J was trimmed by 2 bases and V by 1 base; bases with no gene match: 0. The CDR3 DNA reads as TGCGCCAGCAGCCAAGCGGGGGGGCAAGAGACCCAGTACTTC. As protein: CASSQAGGQETQYF.

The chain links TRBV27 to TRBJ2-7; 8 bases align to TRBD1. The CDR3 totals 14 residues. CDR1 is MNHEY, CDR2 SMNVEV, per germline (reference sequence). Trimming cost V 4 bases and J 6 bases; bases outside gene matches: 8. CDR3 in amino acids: CASSYDRGASEQYF. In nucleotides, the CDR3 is TGTGCCAGCAGTTACGACAGGGGAGCGAGCGAGCAGTACTTC.

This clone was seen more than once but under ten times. CDR3 residues: CASSLVGPATDTQYF. CDR3 DNA sequence: TGTGCCAGCAGCTTAGTCGGGCCAGCCACAGATACGCAGTATTTT. J is TRBJ2-3 and V is TRBV7-2; D remains ambiguous. The V gene's germline CDR1 is SGHTA and CDR2 FQGNSA. V was trimmed by 1 base and J by 2 bases, leaving 10 bases between them. The CDR3 consists of 15 residues.

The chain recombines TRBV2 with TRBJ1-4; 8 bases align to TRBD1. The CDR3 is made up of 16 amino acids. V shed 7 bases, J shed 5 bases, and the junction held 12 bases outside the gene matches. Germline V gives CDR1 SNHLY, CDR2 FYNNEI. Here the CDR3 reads CASTRGQGLSNEKLFF. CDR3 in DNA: TGTGCCAGCACCAGAGGACAGGGACTTTCCAATGAAAAACTGTTTTTT. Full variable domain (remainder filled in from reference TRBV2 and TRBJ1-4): EPEVTQTPSHQVTQMGQEVILRCVPISNHLYFYWYRQILGQKVEFLVSFYNNEISEKSEIFDDQFSVERPDGSNFTLKIRSTKLEDSAMYFCASTRGQGLSNEKLFFGSGTQLSVL.

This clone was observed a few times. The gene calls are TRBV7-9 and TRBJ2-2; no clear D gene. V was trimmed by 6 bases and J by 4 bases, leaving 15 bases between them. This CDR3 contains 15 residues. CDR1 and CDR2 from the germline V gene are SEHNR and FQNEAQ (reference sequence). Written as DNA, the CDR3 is TGTGCCAGCAGATACCGGTCAGATGGCACCGGGGAGCTGTTTTTT. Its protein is CASRYRSDGTGELFF.

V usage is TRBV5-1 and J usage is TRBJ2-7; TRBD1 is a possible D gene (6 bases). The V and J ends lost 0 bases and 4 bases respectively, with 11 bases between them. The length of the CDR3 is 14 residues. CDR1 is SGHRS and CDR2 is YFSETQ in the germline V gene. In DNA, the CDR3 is TGCGCCAGCAGCTTGGTCCAGGGGAATTACGAGCAGTACTTC. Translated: CASSLVQGNYEQYF.

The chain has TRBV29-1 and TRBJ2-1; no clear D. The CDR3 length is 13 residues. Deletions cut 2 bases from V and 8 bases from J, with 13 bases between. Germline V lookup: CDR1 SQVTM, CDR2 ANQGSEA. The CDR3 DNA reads TGCAGCGTTGAACAACCCTTTATACATGAGCAGTTCTTC. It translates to CSVEQPFIHEQFF.

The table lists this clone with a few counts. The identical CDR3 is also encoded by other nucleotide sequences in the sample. The DNA of the CDR3 is TGTGCCAGCAGTTACGGGACAGGGGGCCAGCCCCAGCATTTT. Residues: CASSYGTGGQPQHF. The chain couples TRBV6-6 to TRBJ1-5; 12 nucleotides match TRBD1. V lost 2 bases and J lost 7; bases outside the gene matches: 0. The CDR3 is 14 amino acids. From germline, CDR1 is MNHNY and CDR2 SVGAGI (reference sequence).

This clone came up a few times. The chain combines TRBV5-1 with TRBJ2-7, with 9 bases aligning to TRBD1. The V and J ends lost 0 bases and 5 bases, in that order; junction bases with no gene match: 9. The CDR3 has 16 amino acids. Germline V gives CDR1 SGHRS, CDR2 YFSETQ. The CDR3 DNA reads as TGCGCCAGCAGCTTGGTGATGGGACAGGGAATCGACGAGCAGTACTTC. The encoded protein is CASSLVMGQGIDEQYF. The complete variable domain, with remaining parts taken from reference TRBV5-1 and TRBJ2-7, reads KAGVTQTPRYLIKTRGQQVTLSCSPISGHRSVSWYQQTPGQGLQFLFEYFSETQRNKGNFPGRFSGRQFSNSRSEMNVSTLELGDSALYLCASSLVMGQGIDEQYFGPGTRLTVT.

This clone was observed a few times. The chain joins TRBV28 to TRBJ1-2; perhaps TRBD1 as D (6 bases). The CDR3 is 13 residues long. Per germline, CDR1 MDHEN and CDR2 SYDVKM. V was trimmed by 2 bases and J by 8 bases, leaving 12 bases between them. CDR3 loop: CASSLVNRDGYTF. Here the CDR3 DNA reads TGTGCCAGCAGTTTAGTTAACAGGGACGGCTACACCTTC.

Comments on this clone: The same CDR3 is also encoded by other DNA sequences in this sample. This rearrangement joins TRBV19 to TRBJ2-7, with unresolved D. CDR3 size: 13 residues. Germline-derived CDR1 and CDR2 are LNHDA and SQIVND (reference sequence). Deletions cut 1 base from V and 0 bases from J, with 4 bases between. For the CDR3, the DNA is TGTGCCAGTAGTATAGGAGGCTCCTACGAGCAGTACTTC. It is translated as CASSIGGSYEQYF. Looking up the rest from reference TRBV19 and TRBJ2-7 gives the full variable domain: DGGITQSPKYLFRKEGQNVTLSCEQNLNHDAMYWYRQDPGQGLRLIYYSQIVNDFQKGDIAEGYSVSREKKESFPLTVTSAQKNPTAFYLCASSIGGSYEQYFGPGTRLTVT.

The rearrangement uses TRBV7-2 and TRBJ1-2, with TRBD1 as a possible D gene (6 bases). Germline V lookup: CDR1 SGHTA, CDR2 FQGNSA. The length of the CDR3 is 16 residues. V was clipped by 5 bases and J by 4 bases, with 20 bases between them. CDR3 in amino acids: CASSPSVRGHLYGYTF. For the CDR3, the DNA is TGTGCCAGCAGCCCCTCGGTCAGGGGCCACCTCTATGGCTACACCTTC.

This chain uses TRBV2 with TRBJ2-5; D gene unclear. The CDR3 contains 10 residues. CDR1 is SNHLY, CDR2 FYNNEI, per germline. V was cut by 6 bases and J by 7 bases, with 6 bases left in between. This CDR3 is CASRLGTQYF. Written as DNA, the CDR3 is TGTGCCAGCAGACTGGGGACCCAGTACTTC.

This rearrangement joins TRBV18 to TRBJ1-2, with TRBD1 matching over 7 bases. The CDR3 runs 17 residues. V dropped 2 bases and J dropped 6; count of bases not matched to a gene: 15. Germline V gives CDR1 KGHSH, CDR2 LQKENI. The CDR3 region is CASSPSGQSFQSDGYTF. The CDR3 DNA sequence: TGTGCCAGCTCACCATCGGGACAGTCCTTCCAGAGCGATGGCTACACCTTC.